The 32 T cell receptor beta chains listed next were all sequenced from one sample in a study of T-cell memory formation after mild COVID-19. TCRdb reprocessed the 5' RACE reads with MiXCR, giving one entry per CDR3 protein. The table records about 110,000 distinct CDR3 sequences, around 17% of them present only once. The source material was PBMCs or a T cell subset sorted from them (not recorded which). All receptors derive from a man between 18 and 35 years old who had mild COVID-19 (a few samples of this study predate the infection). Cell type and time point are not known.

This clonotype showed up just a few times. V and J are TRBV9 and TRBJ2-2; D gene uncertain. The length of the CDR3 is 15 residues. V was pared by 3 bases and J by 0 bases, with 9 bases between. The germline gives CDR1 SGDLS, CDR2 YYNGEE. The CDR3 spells CASSAGPANTGELFF. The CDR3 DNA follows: TGTGCCAGCAGCGCCGGCCCAGCGAACACCGGGGAGCTGTTTTTT.

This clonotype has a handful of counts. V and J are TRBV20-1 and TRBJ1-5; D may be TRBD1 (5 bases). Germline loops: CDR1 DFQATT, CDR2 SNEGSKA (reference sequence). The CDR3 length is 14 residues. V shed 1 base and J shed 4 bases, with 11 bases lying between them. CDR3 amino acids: CSARGPRVNQPQHF. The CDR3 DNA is TGCAGTGCTAGAGGTCCCAGGGTAAATCAGCCCCAGCATTTT.

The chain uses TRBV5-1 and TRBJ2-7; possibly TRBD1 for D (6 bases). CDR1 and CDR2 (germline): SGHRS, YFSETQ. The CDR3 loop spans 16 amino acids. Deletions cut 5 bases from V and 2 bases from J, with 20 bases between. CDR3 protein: CASRAGARQATYEQYF. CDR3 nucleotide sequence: TGCGCCAGCAGGGCAGGAGCACGACAGGCCACCTACGAGCAGTACTTC.

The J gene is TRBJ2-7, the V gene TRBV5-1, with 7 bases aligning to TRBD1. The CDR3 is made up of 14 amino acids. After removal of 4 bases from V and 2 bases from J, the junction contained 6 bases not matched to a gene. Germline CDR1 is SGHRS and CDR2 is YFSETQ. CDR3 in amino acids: CASSGWQGAYEQYF. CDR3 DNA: TGCGCCAGCAGCGGGTGGCAGGGGGCCTACGAGCAGTACTTC.

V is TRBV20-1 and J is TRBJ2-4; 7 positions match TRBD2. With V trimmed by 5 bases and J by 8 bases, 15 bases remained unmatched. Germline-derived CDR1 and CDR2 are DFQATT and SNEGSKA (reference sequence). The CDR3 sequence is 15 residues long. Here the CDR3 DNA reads TGCAGTGCTTCCAACGCAGCGGGGTCTCGGGACATTCAGTACTTC. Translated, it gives CSASNAAGSRDIQYF.

DNA for the CDR3: TGCAGTGCAAGCGACGGGACCTCTGCGGGTCAGCCCCAGCATTTT. It yields the protein CSASDGTSAGQPQHF. The gene calls are TRBV20-1 and TRBJ1-5, with a weak D call TRBD1 (5 bases). The germline gives CDR1 DFQATT, CDR2 SNEGSKA (reference sequence). The ends were cut back, 6 bases at V and 6 bases at J, with 21 bases in the middle. The CDR3 contains 15 residues.

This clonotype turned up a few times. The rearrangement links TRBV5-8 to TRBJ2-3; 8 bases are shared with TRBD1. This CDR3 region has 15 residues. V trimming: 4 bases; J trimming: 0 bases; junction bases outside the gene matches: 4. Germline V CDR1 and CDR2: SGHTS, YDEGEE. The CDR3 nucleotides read TGTGCCAGCAGCATAGGACAGGGAAGCACAGATACGCAGTATTTT. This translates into CASSIGQGSTDTQYF.

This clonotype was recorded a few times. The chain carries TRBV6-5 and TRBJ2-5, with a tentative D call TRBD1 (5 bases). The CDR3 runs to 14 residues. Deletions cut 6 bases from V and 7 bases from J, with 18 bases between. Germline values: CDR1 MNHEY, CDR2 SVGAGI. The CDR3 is CASSHDQGFGTQYF. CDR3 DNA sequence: TGTGCCAGCAGCCACGACCAGGGTTTCGGGACCCAGTACTTC.

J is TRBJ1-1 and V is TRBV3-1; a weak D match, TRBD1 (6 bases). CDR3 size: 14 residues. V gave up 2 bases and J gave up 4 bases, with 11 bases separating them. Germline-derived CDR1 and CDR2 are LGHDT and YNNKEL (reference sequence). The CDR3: CASSQPGQSTEAFF. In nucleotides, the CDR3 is TGTGCCAGCAGCCAACCCGGACAGAGCACTGAAGCTTTCTTT. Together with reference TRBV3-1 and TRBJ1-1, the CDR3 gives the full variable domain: DTAVSQTPKYLVTQMGNDKSIKCEQNLGHDTMYWYKQDSKKFLKIMFSYNNKELIINETVPNRFSPKSPDKAHLNLHINSLELGDSAVYFCASSQPGQSTEAFFGQGTRLTVV.

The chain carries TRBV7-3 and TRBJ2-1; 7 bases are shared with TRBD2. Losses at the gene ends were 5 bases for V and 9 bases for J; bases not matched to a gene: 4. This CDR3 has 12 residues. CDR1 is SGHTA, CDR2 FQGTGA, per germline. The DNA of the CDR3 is TGTGCCAGCAGCCAAGCGGGAACTGAGCAGTTCTTC. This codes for CASSQAGTEQFF.

The chain's CDR3 is CASSLLGADYEQYF. The CDR3, as DNA: TGTGCCAGCAGTTTACTGGGCGCGGACTACGAGCAGTACTTC. The J gene is TRBJ2-7, the V gene TRBV27; D is ambiguous. The CDR3 loop spans 14 amino acids. V was pared by 2 bases and J by 3 bases, with 11 bases between. CDR1 is MNHEY, CDR2 SMNVEV, per germline (reference sequence).

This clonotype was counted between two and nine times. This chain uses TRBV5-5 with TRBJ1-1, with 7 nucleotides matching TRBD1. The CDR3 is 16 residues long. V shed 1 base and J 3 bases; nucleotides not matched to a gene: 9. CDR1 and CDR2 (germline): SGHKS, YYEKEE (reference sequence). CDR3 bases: TGTGCCAGCAGCTTGCCCCGGCGACAGGGCGACACTGAAGCTTTCTTT. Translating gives CASSLPRRQGDTEAFF.

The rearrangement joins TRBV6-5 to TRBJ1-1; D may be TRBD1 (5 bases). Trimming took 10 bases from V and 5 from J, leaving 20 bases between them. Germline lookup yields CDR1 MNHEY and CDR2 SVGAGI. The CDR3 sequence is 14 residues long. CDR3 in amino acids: CATVLGPLGTEAFF. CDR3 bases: TGTGCCACGGTCTTGGGGCCTCTAGGGACTGAAGCTTTCTTT.

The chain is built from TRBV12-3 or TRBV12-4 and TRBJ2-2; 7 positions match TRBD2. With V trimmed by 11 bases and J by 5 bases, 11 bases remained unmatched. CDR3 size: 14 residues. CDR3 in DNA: TGTGCCTCACGGGCGGGGGATTTTACCGGGGAGCTGTTTTTT. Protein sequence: CASRAGDFTGELFF.

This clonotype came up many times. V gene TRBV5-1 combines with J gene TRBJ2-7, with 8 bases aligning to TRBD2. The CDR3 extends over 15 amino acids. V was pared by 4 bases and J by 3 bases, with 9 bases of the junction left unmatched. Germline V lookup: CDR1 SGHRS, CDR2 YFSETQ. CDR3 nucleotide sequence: TGCGCCAGCAGCATATTGACTAGCGTCGACTACGAGCAGTACTTC. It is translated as CASSILTSVDYEQYF.

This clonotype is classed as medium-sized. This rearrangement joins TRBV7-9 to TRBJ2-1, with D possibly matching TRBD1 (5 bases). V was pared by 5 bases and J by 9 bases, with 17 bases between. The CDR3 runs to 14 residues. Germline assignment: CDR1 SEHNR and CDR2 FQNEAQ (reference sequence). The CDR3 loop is CASSPRAGKGEQFF. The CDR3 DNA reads TGTGCCAGCAGCCCAAGGGCAGGGAAGGGTGAGCAGTTCTTC.

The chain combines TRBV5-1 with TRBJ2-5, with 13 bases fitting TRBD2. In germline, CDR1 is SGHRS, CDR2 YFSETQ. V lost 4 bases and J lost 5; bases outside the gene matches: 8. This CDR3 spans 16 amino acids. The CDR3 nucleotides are TGCGCCAGCAGCATCACTAGCGGGGGGGCCGCGGAGACCCAGTACTTC. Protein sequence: CASSITSGGAAETQYF.

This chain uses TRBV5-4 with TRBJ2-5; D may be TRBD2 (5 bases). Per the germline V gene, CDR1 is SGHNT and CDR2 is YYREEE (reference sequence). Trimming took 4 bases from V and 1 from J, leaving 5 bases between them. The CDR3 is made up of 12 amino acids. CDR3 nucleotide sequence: TGTGCCAGCAGCGGAGGCCAAGAGACCCAGTACTTC. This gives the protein CASSGGQETQYF. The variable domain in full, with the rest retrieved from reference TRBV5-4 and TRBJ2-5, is ETGVTQSPTHLIKTRGQQVTLRCSSQSGHNTVSWYQQALGQGPQFIFQYYREEENGRGNFPPRFSGLQFPNYSSELNVNALELDDSALYLCASSGGQETQYFGPGTRLLVL.

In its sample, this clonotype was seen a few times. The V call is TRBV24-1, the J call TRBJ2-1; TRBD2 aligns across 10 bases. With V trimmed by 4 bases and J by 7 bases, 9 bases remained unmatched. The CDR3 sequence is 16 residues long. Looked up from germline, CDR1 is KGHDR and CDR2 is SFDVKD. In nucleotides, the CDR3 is TGTGCCACCAGTGACCCGAGCGGGGGGGCTCGGAATGAGCAGTTCTTC. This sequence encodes CATSDPSGGARNEQFF.

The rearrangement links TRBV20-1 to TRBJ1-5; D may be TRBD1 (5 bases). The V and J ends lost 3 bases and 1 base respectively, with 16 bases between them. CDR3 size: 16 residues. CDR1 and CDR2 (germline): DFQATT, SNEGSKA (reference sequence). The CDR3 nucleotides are TGCAGTGCTAGCACGCCGCAATGGGGGAGCAATCAGCCCCAGCATTTT. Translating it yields CSASTPQWGSNQPQHF.

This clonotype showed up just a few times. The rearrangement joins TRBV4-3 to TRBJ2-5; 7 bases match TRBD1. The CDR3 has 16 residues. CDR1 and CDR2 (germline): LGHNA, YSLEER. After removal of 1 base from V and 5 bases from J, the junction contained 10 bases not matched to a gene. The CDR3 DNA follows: TGCGCCAGCAGCCAAGTAGGGGGCGATAAGTTGGAGACCCAGTACTTC. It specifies CASSQVGGDKLETQYF.

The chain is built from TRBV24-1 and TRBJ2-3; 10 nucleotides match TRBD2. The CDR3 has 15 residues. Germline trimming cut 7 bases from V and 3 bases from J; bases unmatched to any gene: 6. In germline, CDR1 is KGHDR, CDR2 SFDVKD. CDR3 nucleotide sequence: TGTGCCACCAGGGGAGCGGGGGGGCCAACAGATACGCAGTATTTT. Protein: CATRGAGGPTDTQYF.

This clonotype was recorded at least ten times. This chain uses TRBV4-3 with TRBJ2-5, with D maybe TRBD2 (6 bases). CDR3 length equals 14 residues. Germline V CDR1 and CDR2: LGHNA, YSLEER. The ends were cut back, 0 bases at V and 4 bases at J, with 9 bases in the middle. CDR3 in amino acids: CASSQDWRGETQYF. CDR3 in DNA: TGCGCCAGCAGCCAAGACTGGAGGGGAGAGACCCAGTACTTC.

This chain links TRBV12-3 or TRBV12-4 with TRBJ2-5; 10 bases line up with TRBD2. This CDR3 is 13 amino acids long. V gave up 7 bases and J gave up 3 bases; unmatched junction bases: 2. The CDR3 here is CASTAGGEETQYF. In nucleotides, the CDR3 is TGTGCCAGCACAGCGGGGGGGGAAGAGACCCAGTACTTC.

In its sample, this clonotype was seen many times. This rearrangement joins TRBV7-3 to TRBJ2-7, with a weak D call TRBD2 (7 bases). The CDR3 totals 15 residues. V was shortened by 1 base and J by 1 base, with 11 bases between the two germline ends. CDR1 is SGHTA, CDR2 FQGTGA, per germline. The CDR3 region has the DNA TGTGCCAGCAGCTTAAGGCGGGGGCCGTCCTACGAGCAGTACTTC. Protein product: CASSLRRGPSYEQYF.

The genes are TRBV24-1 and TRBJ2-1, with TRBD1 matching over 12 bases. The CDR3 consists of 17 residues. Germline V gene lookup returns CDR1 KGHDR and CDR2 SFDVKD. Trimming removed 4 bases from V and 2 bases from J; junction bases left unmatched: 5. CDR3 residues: CATSDTGTGGAYNEQFF. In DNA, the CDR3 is TGTGCCACCAGTGACACCGGGACAGGGGGCGCCTACAATGAGCAGTTCTTC.

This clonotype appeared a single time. The DNA for the CDR3 is TGTGCCAGCAGCCACTTAGCGGGTCCCGAGACCCAGTACTTC. Its protein product is CASSHLAGPETQYF. The genes are TRBV3-1 and TRBJ2-5; TRBD2 matches at 7 bases. J lost 5 bases, V lost 3 bases, and 6 bases had no gene match. Germline CDR1 is LGHDT and CDR2 is YNNKEL (reference sequence). CDR3 length: 14 residues.

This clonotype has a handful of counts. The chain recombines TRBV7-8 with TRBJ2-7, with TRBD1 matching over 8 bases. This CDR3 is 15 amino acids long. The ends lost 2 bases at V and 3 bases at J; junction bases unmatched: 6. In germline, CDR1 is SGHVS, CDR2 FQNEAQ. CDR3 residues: CASSLTGQGFYEQYF. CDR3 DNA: TGTGCCAGCAGCTTAACTGGACAGGGTTTCTACGAGCAGTACTTC.

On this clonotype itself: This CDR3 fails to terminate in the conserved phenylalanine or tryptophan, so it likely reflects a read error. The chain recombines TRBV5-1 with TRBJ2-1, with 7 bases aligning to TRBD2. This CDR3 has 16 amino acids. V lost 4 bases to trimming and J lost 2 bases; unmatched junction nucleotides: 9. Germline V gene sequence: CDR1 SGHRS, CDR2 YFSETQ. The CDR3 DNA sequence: TGCGCCAGCAGCCCCGCGGGGGTAGGGCCCTACAATGAGCAGTTCTTA. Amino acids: CASSPAGVGPYNEQFL.

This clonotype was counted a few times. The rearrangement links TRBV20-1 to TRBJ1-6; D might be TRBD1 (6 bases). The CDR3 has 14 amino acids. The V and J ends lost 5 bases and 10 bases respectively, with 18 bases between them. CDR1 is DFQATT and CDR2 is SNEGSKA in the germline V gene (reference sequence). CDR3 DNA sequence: TGCAGTGCTGGAGGACAGAATTCTGGGTCACCCCTCCACTTT. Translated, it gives CSAGGQNSGSPLHF.

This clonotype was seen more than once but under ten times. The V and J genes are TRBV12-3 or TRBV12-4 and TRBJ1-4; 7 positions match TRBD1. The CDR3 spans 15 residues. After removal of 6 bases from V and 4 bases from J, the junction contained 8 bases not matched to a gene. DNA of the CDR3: TGTGCCAGCAGGCCCGGGACAGCCATTAATGAAAAACTGTTTTTT. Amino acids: CASRPGTAINEKLFF.

The CDR3 reads CATSARMKNYGYTF. In nucleotides, the CDR3 is TGTGCCACCTCTGCAAGGATGAAAAACTATGGCTACACCTTC. This sequence joins TRBV6-5 and TRBJ1-2; D is ambiguous. The ends were cut back, 10 bases at V and 2 bases at J, with 17 bases in the middle. The CDR3 totals 14 residues. Germline lookup yields CDR1 MNHEY and CDR2 SVGAGI.